One and the same sample provided the 2 T cell receptor beta chains below, sequenced in a study of cytomegalovirus exposure and HLA in healthy donors. Here immunoSEQ multiplex PCR was the method, and the copy in TCRdb shows in-frame clones only, minus some. The table records a few hundred thousand clones, roughly 89% of them present only once. The sequencing sample was made of PBMCs. The receptors were sampled from a woman aged 18-29 years in good health and CMV-seronegative.

This sequence joins TRBV27 and TRBJ2-1; tentative D call: TRBD2 (6 bases). V gave up 4 bases and J gave up 4 bases, with 8 bases separating them. The CDR3 has 13 residues. Germline CDR1 MNHEY, CDR2 SMNVEV (reference sequence). The CDR3 sequence: CASSWGDYNEQFF. CDR3 DNA sequence: TGTGCCAGCAGTTGGGGGGATTACAATGAGCAGTTCTTC.

This chain uses TRBV5-1 with TRBJ2-1; D call uncertain. V gave up 3 bases and J gave up 4 bases, with 8 bases separating them. The length of the CDR3 is 13 residues. Germline V gives CDR1 SGHRS, CDR2 YFSETQ. DNA of the CDR3: TGCGCCAGCAGCTCAGTTTATTACAATGAGCAGTTCTTC. Its translation: CASSSVYYNEQFF.